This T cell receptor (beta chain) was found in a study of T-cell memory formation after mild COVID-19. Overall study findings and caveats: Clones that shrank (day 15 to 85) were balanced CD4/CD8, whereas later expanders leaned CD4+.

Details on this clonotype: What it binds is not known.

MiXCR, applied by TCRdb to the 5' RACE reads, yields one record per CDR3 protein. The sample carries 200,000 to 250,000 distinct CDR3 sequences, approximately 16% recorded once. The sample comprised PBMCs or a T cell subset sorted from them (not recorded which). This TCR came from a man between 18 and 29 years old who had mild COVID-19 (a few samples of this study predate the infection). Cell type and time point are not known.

In nucleotides, the CDR3 is TGCAGTGCTAGGTCTGACCAGACCCAGTACTTC. Residues: CSARSDQTQYF. This chain links TRBV20-1 with TRBJ2-5, with D uncertain. The CDR3 has 11 amino acids. Per the germline V gene, CDR1 is DFQATT and CDR2 is SNEGSKA (reference sequence). V lost 3 bases, J lost 6 bases, and 8 bases lay in between.